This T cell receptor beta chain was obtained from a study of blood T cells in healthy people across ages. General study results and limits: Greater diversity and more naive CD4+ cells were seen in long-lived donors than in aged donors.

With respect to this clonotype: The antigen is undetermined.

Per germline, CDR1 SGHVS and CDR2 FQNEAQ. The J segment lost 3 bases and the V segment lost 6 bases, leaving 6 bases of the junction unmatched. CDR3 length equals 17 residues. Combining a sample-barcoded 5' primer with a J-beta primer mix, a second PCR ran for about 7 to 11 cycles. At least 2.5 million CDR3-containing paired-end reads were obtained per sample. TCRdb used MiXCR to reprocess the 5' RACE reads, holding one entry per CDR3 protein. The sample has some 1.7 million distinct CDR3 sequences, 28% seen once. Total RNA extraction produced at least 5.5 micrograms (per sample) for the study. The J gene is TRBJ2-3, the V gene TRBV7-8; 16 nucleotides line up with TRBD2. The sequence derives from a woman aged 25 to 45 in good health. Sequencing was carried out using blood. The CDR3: CASRPGLAGGRTDTQYF. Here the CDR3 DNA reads TGTGCCAGCAGACCGGGACTAGCGGGAGGGAGGACAGATACGCAGTATTTT.